A single sample is the source of the 29 T cell receptor beta chains below, sequenced in a study of vaccination effects on CD4 cells after COVID-19 (dated by TCRdb to between 2021 and 2024). The protocol used for the library was the immunoSEQ multiplex PCR assay. TCRdb retrieved this table from immuneACCESS and kept in-frame rearrangements only. Not all clones are present; in checked studies, unresolved V genes account for under half, and no reason is known for the remainder. The sample table holds roughly 24,000 clones, of which more than 80% were seen once. The ten biggest clones cover about 5% of the sample. The ViraFEST assay stimulated PBMC with viral peptide pools and then used TCR sequencing to identify antigen-specific CD4+ T cell clonotypes by expansion. After around eleven days of culture, CD4+ T cells were isolated with the EasySep CD4+ T cell isolation kit. Two doses of either the BNT162b2 or the mRNA-1273 mRNA SARS-CoV-2 vaccine were administered to participants.

Antigen specificity for these receptors is unknown. The sequences come from CD4+ T cells from PBMCs cultured with SARS-CoV-2 spike peptides, collected after COVID-19 vaccination. The cell subset or site label of this sample denotes: SARS-CoV-2 spike overlapping peptide pool stimulation. These receptor sequences come from a human donor who received a COVID-19 vaccine. Some clones in this sample may be carry-over from other donors' samples.

The rearrangement uses TRBV12-5 and TRBJ2-7, with D tentatively TRBD2 (5 bases). CDR3 length: 16 amino acids. The V and J ends lost 1 base and 6 bases respectively, with 19 bases between them. Germline lookup yields CDR1 LGHNT and CDR2 FRNRAP. The CDR3 DNA is TGTGCTAGTGGTTTGGCCAGTCGGGGTTTTCCCTTCGAGCAGTACGTC. Translating gives CASGLASRGFPFEQYV.

The CDR3 protein is CASSRDRVNYGYTF. The CDR3 nucleotides are TGTGCCAGCAGCCGGGACAGGGTGAACTATGGCTACACCTTC. The genes are TRBV5-4 and TRBJ1-2, with 9 bases matching TRBD1. The V gene's germline CDR1 is SGHNT and CDR2 YYREEE (reference sequence). Unmatched junction bases numbered 3, after V lost 4 bases and J lost 2 bases. This CDR3 is 14 amino acids long. The variable domain in full, completed from reference TRBV5-4 and TRBJ1-2, reads ETGVTQSPTHLIKTRGQQVTLRCSSQSGHNTVSWYQQALGQGPQFIFQYYREEENGRGNFPPRFSGLQFPNYSSELNVNALELDDSALYLCASSRDRVNYGYTFGSGTRLTVV.

The V and J genes are TRBV6-5 and TRBJ1-4; 8 bases are a match to TRBD1. J was trimmed by 3 bases and V by 6 bases; bases with no gene match: 0. The V gene's germline CDR1 is MNHEY and CDR2 SVGAGI. The CDR3 is made up of 13 amino acids. The CDR3 DNA sequence: TGTGCCAGCAGACAGGGGGCTAATGAAAAACTGTTTTTT. It codes for CASRQGANEKLFF.

V usage is TRBV7-3 and J usage is TRBJ2-5; possible D gene TRBD1, 6 bases. V was clipped by 2 bases and J by 2 bases, with 9 bases between them. The CDR3 extends over 14 amino acids. Germline V gene data show CDR1 as SGHTA and CDR2 as FQGTGA. CDR3 loop: CASSLGTTQETQYF. The CDR3 region has the DNA TGTGCCAGCAGCTTAGGGACAACTCAAGAGACCCAGTACTTC.

V and J are TRBV12-5 and TRBJ1-5, with 8 nucleotides matching TRBD1. Trimming at V came to 2 bases and at J to 0 bases, leaving 12 bases not matched to a gene. Germline loops: CDR1 LGHNT, CDR2 FRNRAP. The CDR3 has 19 residues. The CDR3 DNA follows: TGTGCTAGTGGTTTGTGGGTGCAGGGGGCAGGAGGTAGCAATCAGCCCCAGCATTTT. Its protein product is CASGLWVQGAGGSNQPQHF. The full variable domain, its missing parts supplied by reference TRBV12-5 and TRBJ1-5, is DARVTQTPRHKVTEMGQEVTMRCQPILGHNTVFWYRQTMMQGLELLAYFRNRAPLDDSGMPKDRFSAEMPDATLATLKIQPSEPRDSAVYFCASGLWVQGAGGSNQPQHFGDGTRLSIL.

The V gene is TRBV18, the J gene TRBJ2-3; no clear D gene. Germline loops: CDR1 KGHSH, CDR2 LQKENI. Between the trimmed V and J ends, which lost 0 bases and 4 bases, there was a span of 8 bases. The CDR3 runs to 14 residues. The CDR3 here is CASSPPSAPDTQYF. CDR3 nucleotides: TGTGCCAGCTCACCACCCTCCGCCCCAGATACGCAGTATTTT.

The chain links TRBV5-8 to TRBJ2-5; the D gene is possibly TRBD1 (6 bases). The CDR3 is 15 residues long. V lost 0 bases, J lost 5 bases, and 14 bases lay in between. The germline V gene encodes CDR1 SGHTS and CDR2 YDEGEE. The CDR3 is CASSLGQGFGETQYF. CDR3 DNA sequence: TGTGCCAGCAGCTTGGGGCAGGGGTTCGGGGAGACCCAGTACTTC.

This clone was seen only a few times. The chain links TRBV30 to TRBJ1-5, with 8 nucleotides matching TRBD1. The V gene's germline CDR1 is GTSNPN and CDR2 SVGIG (reference sequence). Unmatched junction bases numbered 7, after V lost 5 bases and J lost 7 bases. The CDR3 is 13 residues long. DNA of the CDR3: TGTGCCTGGGCAAGACAGGGGAACCAGCCCCAGCATTTT. This gives the protein CAWARQGNQPQHF.

The rearrangement joins TRBV7-9 to TRBJ1-2; tentatively, D is TRBD1 (5 bases). Germline CDR1 reads SEHNR; CDR2 reads FQNEAQ (reference sequence). V was pared by 5 bases and J by 11 bases, with 18 bases between. The CDR3 is 13 amino acids. CDR3 loop: CASSPSPSTAYTF. In DNA, the CDR3 is TGTGCCAGCAGCCCATCCCCATCGACAGCGTACACCTTC. The full variable domain, in which reference TRBV7-9 and TRBJ1-2 provide the parts outside the CDR3, is DTGVSQNPRHKITKRGQNVTFRCDPISEHNRLYWYRQTLGQGPEFLTYFQNEAQLEKSRLLSDRFSAERPKGSFSTLEIQRTEQGDSAMYLCASSPSPSTAYTFGSGTRLTVV.

The rearrangement joins TRBV5-1 to TRBJ1-3; D is unresolved. Trimming left V 0 bases short and J 3 bases short, with 13 bases between. Germline CDR1 reads SGHRS; CDR2 reads YFSETQ. The CDR3 consists of 16 residues. CDR3 protein: CASSLVSGSYGNTIYF. CDR3 nucleotides: TGCGCCAGCAGCTTGGTTTCGGGATCGTATGGAAACACCATATATTTT.

The chain combines TRBV5-4 with TRBJ2-6; 9 bases are a match to TRBD1. Trimming removed 4 bases from V and 6 bases from J; junction bases left unmatched: 5. Germline-derived CDR1 and CDR2 are SGHNT and YYREEE (reference sequence). This CDR3 spans 15 amino acids. The CDR3: CASSPRTGEANVLTF. DNA for the CDR3: TGTGCCAGCAGCCCTAGGACAGGGGAGGCCAACGTCCTGACTTTC.

This chain joins TRBV7-2 and TRBJ1-2; 9 bases fit TRBD1. Germline V CDR1 and CDR2: SGHTA, FQGNSA. This CDR3 comprises 15 residues. V lost 5 bases, J lost 2 bases, and 6 bases stayed unmatched. The CDR3 nucleotides are TGTGCCAGCAGCCTGGACAGGGGAAAAAACTATGGCTACACCTTC. The encoded protein is CASSLDRGKNYGYTF.

The rearrangement uses TRBV11-3 and TRBJ2-5; either TRBD1 or TRBD2 may supply D (6 bases each). The V and J ends lost 1 base and 2 bases respectively, with 14 bases between them. The germline V gene has CDR1 SGHNT and CDR2 YENEEA. CDR3 length equals 16 residues. The CDR3 sequence: CASSLGSGARQETQYF. The CDR3 DNA reads as TGTGCCAGCAGCTTAGGATCGGGGGCGCGGCAAGAGACCCAGTACTTC.

This clone was recorded once. The chain joins TRBV25-1 to TRBJ1-1; no clear D gene. The V gene's germline CDR1 is MGHDK and CDR2 SYGVNS. This CDR3 contains 16 residues. V was cut by 1 base and J by 1 base, with 13 bases left in between. The CDR3, as DNA: TGTGCCAGCAGTGAATTTCGGGGAGGGTCGAACACTGAAGCTTTCTTT. Residues: CASSEFRGGSNTEAFF. The whole variable domain, remainder taken from reference TRBV25-1 and TRBJ1-1, is EADIYQTPRYLVIGTGKKITLECSQTMGHDKMYWYQQDPGMELHLIHYSYGVNSTEKGDLSSESTVSRIRTEHFPLTLESARPSHTSQYLCASSEFRGGSNTEAFFGQGTRLTVV.

The chain carries TRBV15 and TRBJ1-5; no clear D gene. V lost 5 bases and J lost 1, with 9 bases in between. Germline CDR1 is LNHNV and CDR2 is YYDKDF (reference sequence). This CDR3 has 14 amino acids. The CDR3 sequence is CATSVEISNQPQHF. In DNA form, the CDR3 reads TGTGCCACCAGCGTTGAGATCAGCAATCAGCCCCAGCATTTT.

The rearrangement joins TRBV9 to TRBJ1-2, with D perhaps matching TRBD1 (6 bases). Germline CDR1 is SGDLS and CDR2 is YYNGEE. The CDR3 is 13 residues long. The V and J ends lost 4 bases and 7 bases respectively, with 14 bases between them. The CDR3 is CASSRGTGTGYTF. For the CDR3, the DNA is TGTGCCAGCAGCAGGGGGACCGGGACTGGCTACACCTTC. The entire variable domain, with the rest obtained from reference TRBV9 and TRBJ1-2, is as follows: DSGVTQTPKHLITATGQRVTLRCSPRSGDLSVYWYQQSLDQGLQFLIQYYNGEERAKGNILERFSAQQFPDLHSELNLSSLELGDSALYFCASSRGTGTGYTFGSGTRLTVV.

The gene calls are TRBV3-1 (or the pseudogene TRBV3-2) and TRBJ1-1; D call uncertain. The CDR3 consists of 14 residues. From germline, CDR1 is LGHDT and CDR2 YNNKEL (reference sequence). V was cut by 10 bases and J by 1 base, with 16 bases left in between. The CDR3: CATRPGLGNTEAFF. In DNA form, the CDR3 reads TGTGCCACAAGACCCGGACTGGGGAACACTGAAGCTTTCTTT.

V is TRBV7-3 and J is TRBJ1-1; weak D call: TRBD1 (6 bases). Trimming pared 7 bases from V and 1 base from J, leaving 13 bases between. This CDR3 is 14 amino acids long. Germline V gene lookup returns CDR1 SGHTA and CDR2 FQGTGA. In DNA, the CDR3 is TGTGCCAGCAAACAGGGAGGGGGGAACACTGAAGCTTTCTTT. Translation gives CASKQGGGNTEAFF.

The DNA of the CDR3 is TGTGCCAGCAGCACAGGGGGCACTTTGGGCGAGCAGTACGTC. This sequence encodes CASSTGGTLGEQYV. V gene TRBV2 combines with J gene TRBJ2-7; 9 bases are shared with TRBD1. CDR1 and CDR2 from the germline V gene are SNHLY and FYNNEI. The CDR3 runs to 14 residues. V lost 6 bases, J lost 6 bases, and 9 bases stayed unmatched.

This sequence joins TRBV2 and TRBJ1-4; no firm D call. V was trimmed by 4 bases and J by 11 bases, leaving 8 bases between them. The CDR3 spans 11 residues. Looked up from germline, CDR1 is SNHLY and CDR2 is FYNNEI. This CDR3 reads CASSGNQKLFF. The CDR3 nucleotides read TGTGCCAGCAGTGGGAACCAGAAACTGTTTTTT.

This sequence joins TRBV6-5 and TRBJ2-5; TRBD1 matches at 8 bases. Trimming took 10 bases from V and 4 from J; bases not matched to a gene: 5. The germline V gene encodes CDR1 MNHEY and CDR2 SVGAGI. The CDR3 spans 12 residues. The CDR3 reads CATRTGGETQYF. As DNA, the CDR3 is TGTGCCACCCGAACAGGGGGAGAGACCCAGTACTTC.

The chain employs TRBV10-2 and TRBJ1-1; no clear D gene. The V and J ends lost 6 bases and 3 bases respectively, with 8 bases between them. The CDR3 has 12 residues. Germline V CDR1 and CDR2: WSHSY, SAAADI. Here the CDR3 DNA reads TGCGCCAGCAGGACGGTATACACTGAAGCTTTCTTT. As protein: CASRTVYTEAFF.

The V and J genes are TRBV6-5 and TRBJ1-2; TRBD1 might be the D (6 bases). V shed 6 bases and J shed 3 bases, with 17 bases lying between them. Germline values: CDR1 MNHEY, CDR2 SVGAGI. The CDR3 runs 15 residues. The CDR3 region is CASRGGAGRDYGYTF. The CDR3 region has the DNA TGTGCCAGCAGGGGGGGGGCAGGAAGAGACTATGGCTACACCTTC.

This chain joins TRBV7-8 and TRBJ2-3, with TRBD1 as a possible D gene (6 bases). The germline gives CDR1 SGHVS, CDR2 FQNEAQ. This CDR3 is built from 17 residues. The germline V and J ends were trimmed by 1 base and 0 bases, with 14 bases remaining between them. This chain's CDR3 is CASSLGRTATSTDTQYF. CDR3 nucleotides: TGTGCCAGCAGCTTAGGTCGGACAGCAACTAGCACAGATACGCAGTATTTT.

This CDR3 reads CASSFYQGATEAFF. The CDR3 nucleotides read TGTGCCAGCAGCTTTTACCAGGGGGCGACTGAAGCTTTCTTT. The V gene is TRBV5-5, the J gene TRBJ1-1; 8 nucleotides agree with TRBD1. Germline trimming cut 2 bases from V and 5 bases from J; bases unmatched to any gene: 5. CDR1 and CDR2 (germline): SGHKS, YYEKEE (reference sequence). This CDR3 has 14 residues.

In DNA form, the CDR3 reads TGCGCCAGCAGCTTGGTAGGAGCCTACAATGAGCAGTTCTTC. This translates into CASSLVGAYNEQFF. V is TRBV5-1 and J is TRBJ2-1; D remains unclear. Germline CDR1 SGHRS, CDR2 YFSETQ. The CDR3 is made up of 14 amino acids. Trimming left V 0 bases short and J 2 bases short, with 6 bases between.

This chain joins TRBV6-5 and TRBJ1-2; D is unresolved. Between the trimmed V and J ends, which lost 5 bases and 7 bases, there was a span of 14 bases. In germline, CDR1 is MNHEY, CDR2 SVGAGI. This CDR3 is 13 amino acids long. The DNA of the CDR3 is TGTGCCAGCAGTCTTGACATCCCAGGTGGCTACACCTTC. Encoded protein: CASSLDIPGGYTF.

The V and J genes are TRBV5-1 and TRBJ2-5, with a tentative D call TRBD2 (5 bases). Germline V gene lookup returns CDR1 SGHRS and CDR2 YFSETQ. This CDR3 has 14 residues. V lost 2 bases and J lost 5, with 13 bases in between. CDR3 nucleotide sequence: TGCGCCAGCAGCTTCGGGCCAAGCGGTGAGACCCAGTACTTC. Its protein is CASSFGPSGETQYF. The full variable domain, in which reference TRBV5-1 and TRBJ2-5 provide the parts outside the CDR3, is KAGVTQTPRYLIKTRGQQVTLSCSPISGHRSVSWYQQTPGQGLQFLFEYFSETQRNKGNFPGRFSGRQFSNSRSEMNVSTLELGDSALYLCASSFGPSGETQYFGPGTRLLVL.

The chain combines TRBV12-3 or TRBV12-4 with TRBJ2-5; D is perhaps TRBD2 (7 bases). The CDR3 sequence is 13 residues long. V gave up 7 bases and J gave up 5 bases, with 14 bases separating them. CDR3 protein: CASTRPGGETQYF. The CDR3, as DNA: TGTGCCAGCACTCGACCGGGGGGCGAGACCCAGTACTTC.